This T cell receptor beta chain stems from a study of T cell repertoires in cytomegalovirus infection. Overall study context: Public TCR beta signatures were indicative of both CMV infection and a matching HLA type. Whole-study results and caveats: CMV-specific TCR beta clonotypes restricted by HLA-C dominated the ex vivo response. Carriers of CMV plus the relevant HLA were identified by cumulative public TCR beta family frequency.

TCRdb called the reads again in MiXCR, with one record for every CDR3 protein. Among approximately 550,000 distinct CDR3 sequences listed, about 17% were seen once. A remark on this clonotype: Its antigen remains unidentified.

This sequence was found in a human donor in good health (CMV status not recorded). Some clones in this sample may be carry-over from other donors' samples. The sequencing sample was made of CD8+ T cells from PBMCs.

In DNA, the CDR3 is TGTGCCAGCAGCCAACCCCGGACTAGCGGTGCCTCCTACGAGCAGTACTTC. Translating it yields CASSQPRTSGASYEQYF. The chain combines TRBV3-1 with TRBJ2-7; TRBD2 matches 10 bases. This CDR3 region has 17 residues. With 2 bases clipped from V and 0 bases from J, the junction kept 7 bases outside the gene matches. The germline gives CDR1 LGHDT, CDR2 YNNKEL (reference sequence).